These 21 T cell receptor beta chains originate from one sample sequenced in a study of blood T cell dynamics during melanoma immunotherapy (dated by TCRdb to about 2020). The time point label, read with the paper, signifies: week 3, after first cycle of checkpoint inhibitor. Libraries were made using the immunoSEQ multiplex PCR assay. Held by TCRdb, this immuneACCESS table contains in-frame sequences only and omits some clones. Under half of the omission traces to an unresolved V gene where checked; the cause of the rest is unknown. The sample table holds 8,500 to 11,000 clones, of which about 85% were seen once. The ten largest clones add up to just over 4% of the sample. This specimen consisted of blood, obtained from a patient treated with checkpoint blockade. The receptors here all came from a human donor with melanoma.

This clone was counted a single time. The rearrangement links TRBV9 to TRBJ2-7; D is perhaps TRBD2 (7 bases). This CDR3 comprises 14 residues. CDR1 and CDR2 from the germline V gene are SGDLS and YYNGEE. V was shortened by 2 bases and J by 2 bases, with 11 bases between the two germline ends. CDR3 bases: TGTGCCAGCAGCGTCGGGGGGCTCGCCTACGAGCAGTACTTC. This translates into CASSVGGLAYEQYF.

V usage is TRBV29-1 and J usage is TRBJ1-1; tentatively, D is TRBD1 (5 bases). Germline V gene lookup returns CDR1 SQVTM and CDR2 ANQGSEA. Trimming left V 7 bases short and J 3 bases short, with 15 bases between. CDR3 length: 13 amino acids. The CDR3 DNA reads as TGCAGCGCACAGGTCGGGGCGGACACTGAAGCTTTCTTT. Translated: CSAQVGADTEAFF. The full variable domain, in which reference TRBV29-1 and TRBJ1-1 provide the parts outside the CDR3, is SAVISQKPSRDICQRGTSLTIQCQVDSQVTMMFWYRQQPGQSLTLIATANQGSEATYESGFVIDKFPISRPNLTFSTLTVSNMSPEDSSIYLCSAQVGADTEAFFGQGTRLTVV.

CDR3 in amino acids: CASSERDRDPFF. CDR3 in DNA: TGTGCCAGCAGCGAACGGGACAGGGATCCGTTCTTC. The chain employs TRBV9 and TRBJ2-1; TRBD1 aligns across 9 bases. The length of the CDR3 is 12 residues. J gave up 15 bases and V 3 bases, and 7 bases lay outside the gene matches. Per the germline V gene, CDR1 is SGDLS and CDR2 is YYNGEE.

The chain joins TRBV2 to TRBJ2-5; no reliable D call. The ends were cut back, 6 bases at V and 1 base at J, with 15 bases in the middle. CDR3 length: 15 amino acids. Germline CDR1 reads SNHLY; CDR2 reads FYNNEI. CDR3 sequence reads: CASSSRRNPQETQYF. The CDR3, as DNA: TGTGCCAGCAGCTCAAGGCGCAACCCCCAAGAGACCCAGTACTTC.

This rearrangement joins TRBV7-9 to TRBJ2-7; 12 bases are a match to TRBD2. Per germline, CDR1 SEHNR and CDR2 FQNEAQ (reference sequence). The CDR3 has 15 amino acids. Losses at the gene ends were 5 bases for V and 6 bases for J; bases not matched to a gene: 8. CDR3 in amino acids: CASSRASGRASEQYF. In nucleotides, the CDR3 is TGTGCCAGCAGCCGGGCTAGCGGGAGGGCCTCCGAGCAGTACTTC.

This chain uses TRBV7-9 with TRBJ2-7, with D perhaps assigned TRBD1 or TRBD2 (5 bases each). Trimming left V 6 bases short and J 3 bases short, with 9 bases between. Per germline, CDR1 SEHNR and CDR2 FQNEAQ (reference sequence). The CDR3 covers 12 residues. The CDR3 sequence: CASSRDGYEQYF. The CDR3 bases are TGTGCCAGCAGTCGGGACGGCTACGAGCAGTACTTC.

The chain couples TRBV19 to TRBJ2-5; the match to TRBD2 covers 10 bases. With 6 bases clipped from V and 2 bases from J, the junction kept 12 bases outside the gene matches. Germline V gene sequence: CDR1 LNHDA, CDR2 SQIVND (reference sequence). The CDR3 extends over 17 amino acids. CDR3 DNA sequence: TGTGCCAGTAGCAATAGCCTACCGGGACTAGCGCAAGAGACCCAGTACTTC. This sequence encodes CASSNSLPGLAQETQYF.

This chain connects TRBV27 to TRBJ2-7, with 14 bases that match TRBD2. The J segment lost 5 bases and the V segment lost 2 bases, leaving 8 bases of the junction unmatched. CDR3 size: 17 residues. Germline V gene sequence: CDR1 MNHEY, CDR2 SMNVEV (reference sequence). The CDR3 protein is CASSLHSGLAGVDEQYF. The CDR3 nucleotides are TGTGCCAGCAGTTTACATTCGGGACTAGCGGGAGTCGACGAGCAGTACTTC.

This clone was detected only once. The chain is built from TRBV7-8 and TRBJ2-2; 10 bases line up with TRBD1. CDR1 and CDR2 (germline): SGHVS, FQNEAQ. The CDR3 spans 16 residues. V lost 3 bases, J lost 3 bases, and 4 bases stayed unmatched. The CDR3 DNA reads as TGTGCCAGCAGCTTTTCAGGGACAGGGGACACCGGGGAGCTGTTTTTT. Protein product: CASSFSGTGDTGELFF.

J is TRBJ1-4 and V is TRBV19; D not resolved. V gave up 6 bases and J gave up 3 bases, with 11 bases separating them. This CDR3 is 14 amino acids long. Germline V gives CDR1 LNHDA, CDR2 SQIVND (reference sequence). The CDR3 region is CASRDGLANEKLFF. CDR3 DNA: TGTGCCAGTAGGGATGGCCTGGCTAATGAAAAACTGTTTTTT.

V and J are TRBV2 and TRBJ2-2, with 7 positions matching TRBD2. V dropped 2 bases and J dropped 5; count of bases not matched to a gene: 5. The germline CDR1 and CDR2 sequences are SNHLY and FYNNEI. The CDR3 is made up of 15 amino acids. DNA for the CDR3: TGTGCCAGCAGTGAAAGTCAACTAGCGACCGGGGAGCTGTTTTTT. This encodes CASSESQLATGELFF. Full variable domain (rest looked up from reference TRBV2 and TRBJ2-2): EPEVTQTPSHQVTQMGQEVILRCVPISNHLYFYWYRQILGQKVEFLVSFYNNEISEKSEIFDDQFSVERPDGSNFTLKIRSTKLEDSAMYFCASSESQLATGELFFGEGSRLTVL.

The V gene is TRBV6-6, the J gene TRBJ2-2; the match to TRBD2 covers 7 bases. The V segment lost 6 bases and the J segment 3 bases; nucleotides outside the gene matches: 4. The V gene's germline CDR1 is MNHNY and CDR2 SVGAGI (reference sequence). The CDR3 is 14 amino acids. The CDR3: CASRAGRDTGELFF. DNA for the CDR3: TGTGCCAGCAGAGCGGGACGCGACACCGGGGAGCTGTTTTTT.

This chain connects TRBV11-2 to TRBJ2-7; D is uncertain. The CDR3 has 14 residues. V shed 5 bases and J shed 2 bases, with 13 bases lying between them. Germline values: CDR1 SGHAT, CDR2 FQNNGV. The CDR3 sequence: CASSTTGPPYEQYF. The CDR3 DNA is TGTGCCAGCAGCACTACCGGGCCGCCCTACGAGCAGTACTTC.

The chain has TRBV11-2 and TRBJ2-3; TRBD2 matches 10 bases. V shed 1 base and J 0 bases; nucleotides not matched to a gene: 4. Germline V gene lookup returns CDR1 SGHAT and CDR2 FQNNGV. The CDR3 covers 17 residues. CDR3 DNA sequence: TGTGCCAGCAGCTTAGTCGGACTAGCGGTTAGCACAGATACGCAGTATTTT. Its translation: CASSLVGLAVSTDTQYF.

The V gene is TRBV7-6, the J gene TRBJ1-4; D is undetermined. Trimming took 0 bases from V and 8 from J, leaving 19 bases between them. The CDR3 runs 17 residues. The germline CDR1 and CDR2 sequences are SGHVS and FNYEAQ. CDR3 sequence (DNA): TGTGCCAGCAGCTTAGCTCGCTTGAGAGTATCTGGGGAAAAACTGTTTTTT. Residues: CASSLARLRVSGEKLFF.

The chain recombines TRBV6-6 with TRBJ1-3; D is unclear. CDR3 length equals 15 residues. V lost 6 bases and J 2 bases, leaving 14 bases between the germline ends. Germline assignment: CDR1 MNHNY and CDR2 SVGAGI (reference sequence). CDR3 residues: CASSRPGRPGNTIYF. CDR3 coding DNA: TGTGCCAGCAGCCGCCCTGGTAGGCCTGGAAACACCATATATTTT.

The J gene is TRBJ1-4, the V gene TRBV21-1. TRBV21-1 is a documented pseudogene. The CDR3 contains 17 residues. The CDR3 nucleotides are TGTGCCAGCAGCAATATGGGGGGCCGGCGGATGGATGAAAAACTGTTTTTT. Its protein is CASSNMGGRRMDEKLFF.

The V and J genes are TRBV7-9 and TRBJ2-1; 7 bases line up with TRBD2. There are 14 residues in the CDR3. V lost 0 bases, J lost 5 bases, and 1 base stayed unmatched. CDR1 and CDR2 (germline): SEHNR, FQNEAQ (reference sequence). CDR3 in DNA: TGTGCCAGCAGCTTAGCGAGCGGGAACAATGAGCAGTTCTTC. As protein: CASSLASGNNEQFF.

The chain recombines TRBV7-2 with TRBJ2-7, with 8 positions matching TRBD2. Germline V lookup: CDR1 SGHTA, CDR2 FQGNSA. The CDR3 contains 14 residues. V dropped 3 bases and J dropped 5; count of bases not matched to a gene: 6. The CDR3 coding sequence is TGTGCCAGCAGCTTCGCGGGGGGCGGCCACGAGCAGTACTTC. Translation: CASSFAGGGHEQYF.

The CDR3 sequence is CSVLRVNTEAFF. As DNA, the CDR3 is TGCAGCGTGTTACGGGTGAACACTGAAGCTTTCTTT. The chain has TRBV29-1 and TRBJ1-1; D gene uncertain. The V gene lost 6 bases and the J gene lost 0 bases, with 8 bases spanning the gap. The CDR3 extends over 12 amino acids. The germline V gene encodes CDR1 SQVTM and CDR2 ANQGSEA. Based on the CDR3 plus reference TRBV29-1 and TRBJ1-1, the full variable domain is SAVISQKPSRDICQRGTSLTIQCQVDSQVTMMFWYRQQPGQSLTLIATANQGSEATYESGFVIDKFPISRPNLTFSTLTVSNMSPEDSSIYLCSVLRVNTEAFFGQGTRLTVV.

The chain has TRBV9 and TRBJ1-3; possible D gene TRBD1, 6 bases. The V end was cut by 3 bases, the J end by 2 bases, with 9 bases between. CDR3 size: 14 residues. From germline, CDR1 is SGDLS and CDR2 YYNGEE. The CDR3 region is CASSDGTTGNTIYF. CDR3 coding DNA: TGTGCCAGCAGCGACGGGACAACTGGAAACACCATATATTTT.